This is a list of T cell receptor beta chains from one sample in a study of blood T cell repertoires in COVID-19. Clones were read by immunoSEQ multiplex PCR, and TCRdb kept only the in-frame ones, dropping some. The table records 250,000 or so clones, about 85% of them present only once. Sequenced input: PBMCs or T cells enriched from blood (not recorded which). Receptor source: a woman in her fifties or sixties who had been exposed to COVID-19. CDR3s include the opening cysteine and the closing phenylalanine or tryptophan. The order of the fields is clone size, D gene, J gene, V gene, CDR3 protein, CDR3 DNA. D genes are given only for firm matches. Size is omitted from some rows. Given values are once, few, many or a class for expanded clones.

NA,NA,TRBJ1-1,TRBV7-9,CASSFPQGGWNTEAFF,TGTGCCAGCAGCTTCCCACAGGGAGGGTGGAACACTGAAGCTTTCTTT
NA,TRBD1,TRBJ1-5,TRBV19,CASRRGQRGNQPQHF,TGTGCCAGTCGTCGGGGACAGCGAGGCAATCAGCCCCAGCATTTT
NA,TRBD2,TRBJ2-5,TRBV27,CASSSRGRAETQYF,TGTGCCAGCAGTTCCCGAGGGAGGGCTGAGACCCAGTACTTC
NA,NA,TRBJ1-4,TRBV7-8,CASSPQGEKLFF,TGTGCCAGCAGCCCACAGGGTGAAAAACTGTTTTTT
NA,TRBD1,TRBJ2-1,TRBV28,CASSRTGGYNEQFF,TGTGCCAGCAGTCGGACAGGGGGCTACAATGAGCAGTTCTTC
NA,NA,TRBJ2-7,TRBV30,CAWGGGAYEQYF,TGTGCCTGGGGAGGGGGAGCCTACGAGCAGTACTTC
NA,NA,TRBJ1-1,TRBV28,CASSLGRAGAEAFF,TGTGCCAGCAGTTTAGGCAGGGCGGGGGCTGAAGCTTTCTTT
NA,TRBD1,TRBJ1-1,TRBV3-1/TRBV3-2,CASSQSTGTESFEAFF,TGTGCCAGCAGCCAATCGACCGGGACAGAGTCTTTTGAAGCTTTCTTT
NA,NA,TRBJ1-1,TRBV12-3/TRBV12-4,CASDRMGATEAFF,TGTGCCAGCGATCGAATGGGGGCCACTGAAGCTTTCTTT
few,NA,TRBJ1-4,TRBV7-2,CASSQGRATNEKLFF,TGTGCCAGCAGCCAAGGCCGGGCAACTAATGAAAAACTGTTTTTT
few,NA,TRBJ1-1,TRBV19,CASRGRAPKTPEAFF,TGTGCCAGTCGAGGCAGGGCCCCAAAGACGCCTGAAGCTTTCTTT
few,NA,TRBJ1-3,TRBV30,CAWRGLNTIYF,TGTGCCTGGAGGGGACTAAACACCATATATTTT
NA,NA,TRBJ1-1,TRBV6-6,CASSPERRGGTEAFF,TGTGCCAGCAGTCCCGAGAGGAGGGGGGGCACTGAAGCTTTCTTT
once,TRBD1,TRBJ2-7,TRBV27,CASSLGRTGEQYF,TGTGCCAGCAGTTTAGGGCGGACAGGCGAGCAGTACTTC
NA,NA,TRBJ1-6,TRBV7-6,CASSLAAGSGSPLHF,TGTGCCAGCAGCTTAGCTGCAGGGTCGGGTTCACCCCTCCACTTT
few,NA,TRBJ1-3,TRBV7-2,CASSLERGSGSLSGNTIYF,TGTGCCAGCAGCTTAGAAAGAGGGTCTGGTTCCCTCTCTGGAAACACCATATATTTT
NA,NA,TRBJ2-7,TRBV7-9,CASSLAGTRIEQYF,TGTGCCAGCAGCTTAGCCGGGACTCGCATCGAGCAGTACTTC
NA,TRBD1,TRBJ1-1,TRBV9,CASSSSRGTEAFF,TGTGCCAGCAGCTCGTCCAGGGGGACTGAAGCTTTCTTT